This is a list of T cell receptor beta chains from one sample in a study of blood T cell repertoires in COVID-19. TCRdb's copy holds only in-frame clones and misses some; the assay was immunoSEQ multiplex PCR. The table records 70,000 to 95,000 clones, roughly 80% of them present only once. Input material: peripheral blood. These TCRs come from a man aged 80 or over with active or convalescent COVID-19. Each CDR3 is given with its conserved first and last residue. The order of the fields is D gene, clone size, J gene, V gene, CDR3 protein, CDR3 DNA. The D gene is left open where the match is weak. The size of a clone is reported for some rows only, either as once, few or many, or as a class for expanded clones.

>-|few|TRBJ2-1|TRBV5-5
CASSPGTYNEQFF
TGTGCCAGCAGCCCGGGGACCTACAATGAGCAGTTCTTC
>-|-|TRBJ2-5|TRBV3-1/TRBV3-2
CASSLRGKNQETQYF
TGTGCCAGCAGTCTAAGGGGGAAGAACCAAGAGACCCAGTACTTC
>TRBD1|-|TRBJ1-2|TRBV24-1
CATSDWTGSGYGYTF
TGTGCCACCAGTGATTGGACAGGGAGCGGCTATGGCTACACCTTC
>-|-|TRBJ2-6|TRBV28
CASSEGQPGANVLTF
TGTGCCAGCAGTGAAGGACAGCCTGGGGCCAACGTCCTGACTTTC
>-|-|TRBJ2-3|TRBV28
CASSQRGAGSSTDTQYF
TGTGCCAGCAGTCAAAGAGGGGCGGGGTCTAGCACAGATACGCAGTATTTT
>TRBD1|-|TRBJ1-3|TRBV19
CASSPSGTGGYLRPGNTIYF
TGTGCCAGTAGTCCATCGGGGACAGGGGGTTACTTAAGGCCTGGAAACACCATATATTTT
>-|-|TRBJ1-4|TRBV6-6
CASSLTSGQEKLFF
TGTGCCAGCAGCCTTACAAGTGGTCAGGAAAAACTGTTTTTT
>-|-|TRBJ1-1|TRBV30
CALTEHMNTEAFF
TGTGCCTTGACAGAGCACATGAACACTGAAGCTTTCTTT
>-|-|TRBJ1-5|TRBV19
CATSLGHMGNQPQHF
TGTGCCACTTCTTTGGGGCATATGGGCAATCAGCCCCAGCATTTT
>TRBD1|-|TRBJ1-3|TRBV6-5
CASVPDRGHRNTIYF
TGTGCCAGCGTTCCGGACAGGGGGCATCGAAACACCATATATTTT
>-|-|TRBJ2-6|TRBV6-5
CASFRVGANVLTF
TGTGCCAGCTTCAGGGTTGGGGCCAACGTCCTGACTTTC
>TRBD1|-|TRBJ2-5|TRBV2
CASTGTGNQETQYF
TGTGCCAGCACTGGGACAGGGAACCAAGAGACCCAGTACTTC
>TRBD1|-|TRBJ1-4|TRBV6-5
CASSPGQGLGLFF
TGTGCCAGCAGTCCCGGACAGGGACTCGGACTGTTTTTT
>-|once|TRBJ1-2|TRBV5-1
CASSATGSGYGYTF
TGCGCCAGCAGCGCCACAGGGTCTGGCTATGGCTACACCTTC
>-|-|TRBJ1-1|TRBV19
CASSNRVGNTEAFF
TGTGCCAGTAGTAACAGGGTTGGAAACACTGAAGCTTTCTTT
>-|-|TRBJ1-3|TRBV12-3/TRBV12-4
CASSQAAGNTIYF
TGTGCCAGCAGTCAGGCTGCAGGAAACACCATATATTTT
>-|-|TRBJ1-2|TRBV30
CAFWKRSTAGRGYTF
TGTGCCTTTTGGAAGCGGAGCACAGCGGGTAGGGGCTACACCTTC
>TRBD2|-|TRBJ2-3|TRBV9
CASSGGLVSDTQYF
TGTGCCAGCAGCGGCGGACTAGTTTCAGATACGCAGTATTTT
>TRBD2|-|TRBJ2-2|TRBV5-8
CASSQQLLRGRNTGELFF
TGTGCCAGCAGCCAACAGCTTTTGCGGGGGAGAAACACCGGGGAGCTGTTTTTT
>-|-|TRBJ1-4|TRBV7-9
CASSSTGRVNEKLFF
TGTGCCAGCAGCTCTACAGGGAGGGTTAATGAAAAACTGTTTTTT
>TRBD1|-|TRBJ2-1|TRBV6-5
CASSPRTGLTEQFF
TGTGCCAGCAGCCCGAGGACAGGGTTAACTGAGCAGTTCTTC
>TRBD2|-|TRBJ2-5|TRBV4-1
CASSQGWGEGGQETQYF
TGCGCCAGCAGCCAAGGTTGGGGGGAGGGCGGTCAAGAGACCCAGTACTTC
>TRBD2|-|TRBJ2-3|TRBV7-3
CASSSSAGGAQYF
TGTGCCAGCAGCTCATCAGCGGGAGGAGCGCAGTATTTT
>TRBD1|-|TRBJ1-1|TRBV3-1/TRBV3-2
CASSQVYRGNTEAFF
TGTGCCAGCAGCCAAGTTTACAGGGGGAACACTGAAGCTTTCTTT
>-|-|TRBJ2-2|TRBV11-2
CASSLRLDPRTGELFF
TGTGCCAGCAGCCTCAGACTAGACCCTAGGACCGGGGAGCTGTTTTTT
>TRBD1|-|TRBJ2-5|TRBV19
CATSRQGETAQYF
TGTGCCACCTCCAGACAGGGGGAGACGGCCCAGTACTTC
>TRBD1|-|TRBJ2-1|TRBV5-1
CASSQGDRDEEFF
TGCGCCAGCAGCCAGGGGGACAGGGACGAGGAGTTCTTC
>TRBD1|-|TRBJ2-4|TRBV24-1
CATSDPRQGNIQYF
TGTGCCACCAGTGATCCGAGACAGGGAAACATTCAGTACTTC
>TRBD1|-|TRBJ1-6|TRBV6-2/TRBV6-3
CASSSMRTGSSPLHF
TGTGCCAGCAGTTCAATGCGGACAGGCTCGTCACCCCTCCACTTT
>-|-|TRBJ1-1|TRBV7-8
CASSSGPNTEAFF
TGTGCCAGCAGCTCAGGCCCGAACACTGAAGCTTTCTTT
>TRBD2|-|TRBJ2-2|TRBV14
CASSRRLAGGNTGELFF
TGTGCCAGCAGCCGAAGGTTGGCGGGGGGCAACACCGGGGAGCTGTTTTTT
>-|-|TRBJ1-2|TRBV4-1
CASSQHGREGGYTF
TGCGCCAGCAGCCAGCACGGGAGGGAGGGTGGCTACACCTTC
>TRBD1|few|TRBJ1-5|TRBV4-1
CASSSDRGAQPQHF
TGCGCCAGCAGCTCCGACAGGGGGGCTCAGCCCCAGCATTTT
>-|-|TRBJ1-6|TRBV6-5
CASSFGGSPLHF
TGTGCCAGCAGCTTTGGGGGGTCACCCCTCCACTTT
>-|-|TRBJ2-2|TRBV6-5
CATLFRLNTGELFF
TGTGCCACCCTCTTCAGGTTGAACACCGGGGAGCTGTTTTTT
>-|many|TRBJ1-1|TRBV19
CATTMRPGLGTEAFF
TGTGCCACCACTATGCGGCCAGGGTTGGGCACTGAAGCTTTCTTT
>-|-|TRBJ1-1|TRBV9
CASSAREDTEAFF
TGTGCCAGCAGCGCCCGGGAGGACACTGAAGCTTTCTTT
>-|-|TRBJ2-1|TRBV7-2
CASSSNPGYNEQFF
TGTGCCAGCAGCTCCAACCCAGGGTACAATGAGCAGTTCTTC
>TRBD2|-|TRBJ2-2|TRBV9
CASTRLAGNTGELFF
TGTGCCAGCACAAGACTAGCGGGGAACACCGGGGAGCTGTTTTTT
>TRBD1|-|TRBJ1-1|TRBV10-2
CASSESQGARTEAFF
TGCGCCAGCAGTGAGTCGCAGGGGGCGCGAACTGAAGCTTTCTTT
>-|-|TRBJ2-5|TRBV10-1
CASSDRRQSEETQYF
TGCGCCAGCAGTGACCGTAGACAGTCTGAGGAGACCCAGTACTTC
>TRBD1|once|TRBJ1-1|TRBV6-5
CASSRGDRAPEAFF
TGTGCCAGCAGCCGAGGGGACAGGGCTCCTGAAGCTTTCTTT
>-|-|TRBJ1-4|TRBV24-1
CATSDPGAADEKLFF
TGTGCCACCAGTGATCCCGGAGCGGCGGATGAAAAACTGTTTTTT
>TRBD2|-|TRBJ2-3|TRBV5-1
CASSLARTSGRGADTQYF
TGCGCCAGCAGCTTGGCCCGGACTAGCGGGAGAGGAGCAGATACGCAGTATTTT
>-|-|TRBJ1-1|TRBV6-5
CASSYSGENTEAFF
TGTGCCAGCAGTTACTCGGGCGAGAACACTGAAGCTTTCTTT
>-|-|TRBJ1-2|TRBV5-1
CASSLAGTEYYGYTF
TGCGCCAGCAGCTTGGCCGGGACTGAATACTATGGCTACACCTTC
>-|-|TRBJ1-3|TRBV5-8
CASSGRIGRSSGNTIYF
TGTGCCAGCAGCGGGAGGATTGGCAGAAGCTCTGGAAACACCATATATTTT
>-|-|TRBJ1-6|TRBV7-9
CASSDSQGRTSPLHF
TGTGCCAGCAGCGATAGTCAGGGCCGGACTTCACCCCTCCACTTT
>-|-|TRBJ1-3|TRBV4-2
CASSREAGSGNTIYF
TGTGCCAGCAGCCGGGAGGCGGGTTCTGGAAACACCATATATTTT
>TRBD1|-|TRBJ1-5|TRBV19
CASRPGQGRRSNQPQHF
TGTGCCAGCCGACCGGGACAGGGGCGGCGGAGCAATCAGCCCCAGCATTTT
>-|-|TRBJ2-3|TRBV7-9
CASSPDRRGERDTQYF
TGTGCCAGCAGCCCCGATAGGCGCGGAGAGAGAGATACGCAGTATTTT
>-|-|TRBJ1-1|TRBV9
CASSVDTGRTEAFF
TGTGCCAGCAGCGTAGATACAGGGCGCACTGAAGCTTTCTTT
>-|once|TRBJ2-3|TRBV7-8
CASSYSATTDTQYF
TGTGCCAGCAGCTATAGCGCGACCACAGATACGCAGTATTTT
>-|-|TRBJ1-3|TRBV7-2
CASSPNMAGNTIYF
TGTGCCAGCAGCCCCAACATGGCTGGAAACACCATATATTTT
>-|-|TRBJ2-5|TRBV11-2
CASSFSGPGETQYF
TGTGCCAGCAGCTTCAGCGGGCCAGGGGAGACCCAGTACTTC
>TRBD2|-|TRBJ2-1|TRBV18
CASSPPGLAGGPNEQFF
TGTGCCAGCTCACCACCGGGACTAGCGGGAGGGCCCAATGAGCAGTTCTTC
>-|-|TRBJ2-3|TRBV24-1
CATSAMGQSSTDTQYF
TGTGCCACCAGTGCCATGGGCCAGTCTAGCACAGATACGCAGTATTTT